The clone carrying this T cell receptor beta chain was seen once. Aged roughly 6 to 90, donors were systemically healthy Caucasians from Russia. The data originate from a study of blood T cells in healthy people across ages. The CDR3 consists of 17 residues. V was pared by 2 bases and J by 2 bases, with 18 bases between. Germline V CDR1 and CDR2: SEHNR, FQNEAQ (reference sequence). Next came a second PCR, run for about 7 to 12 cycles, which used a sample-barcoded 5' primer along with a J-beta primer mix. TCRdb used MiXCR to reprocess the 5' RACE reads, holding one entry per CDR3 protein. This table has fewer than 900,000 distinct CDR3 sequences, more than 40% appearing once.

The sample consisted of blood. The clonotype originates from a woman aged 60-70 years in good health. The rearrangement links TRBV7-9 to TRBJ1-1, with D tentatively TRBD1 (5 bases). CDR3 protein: CASSLPRFIDRNTEAFF. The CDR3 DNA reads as TGTGCCAGCAGCTTACCCCGATTTATTGACAGAAACACTGAAGCTTTCTTT. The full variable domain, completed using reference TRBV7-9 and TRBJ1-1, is DTGVSQNPRHKITKRGQNVTFRCDPISEHNRLYWYRQTLGQGPEFLTYFQNEAQLEKSRLLSDRFSAERPKGSFSTLEIQRTEQGDSAMYLCASSLPRFIDRNTEAFFGQGTRLTVV.